These 20 T cell receptor beta chains originate from one sample sequenced in a study of blood T cell repertoires in COVID-19. The repertoire was sequenced with immunoSEQ multiplex PCR; TCRdb's copy has only in-frame clones and lacks some. The profile shows 180,000 or so clones, around 84% of them singletons. The source material was peripheral blood. The source of these receptors is a woman older than 75 with acute or convalescent COVID-19.

J is TRBJ2-7 and V is TRBV27; D unresolved. Germline V gene sequence: CDR1 MNHEY, CDR2 SMNVEV (reference sequence). The V end was cut by 3 bases, the J end by 4 bases, with 4 bases between. The CDR3 loop spans 11 amino acids. The CDR3 nucleotides read TGTGCCAGCAGTTTCGGGTACGAGCAGTACTTC. It yields the protein CASSFGYEQYF.

This clone was recorded a few times. Distinct nucleotide sequences in the sample also encode this CDR3. The chain couples TRBV7-3 to TRBJ1-1; perhaps TRBD1 as D (5 bases). V was shortened by 4 bases and J by 0 bases, with 6 bases between the two germline ends. Germline loops: CDR1 SGHTA, CDR2 FQGTGA. This CDR3 is 13 amino acids long. The CDR3 spells CASSSTVNTEAFF. The CDR3 DNA reads TGTGCCAGCAGCTCGACAGTGAACACTGAAGCTTTCTTT.

The chain is built from TRBV7-2 and TRBJ2-1; tentative D call: TRBD2 (6 bases). Looked up from germline, CDR1 is SGHTA and CDR2 is FQGNSA. Deletions cut 5 bases from V and 0 bases from J, with 11 bases between. The CDR3 sequence is 15 residues long. The CDR3 sequence: CASSPQRVSYNEQFF. The DNA of the CDR3 is TGTGCCAGCAGCCCCCAGCGGGTCTCCTACAATGAGCAGTTCTTC. The full variable domain, rest sourced from reference TRBV7-2 and TRBJ2-1, is GAGVSQSPSNKVTEKGKDVELRCDPISGHTALYWYRQSLGQGLEFLIYFQGNSAPDKSGLPSDRFSAERTGGSVSTLTIQRTQQEDSAVYLCASSPQRVSYNEQFFGPGTRLTVL.

The chain is built from TRBV9 and TRBJ1-6, with D tentatively TRBD1 (6 bases). The CDR3 is 14 amino acids. V lost 5 bases and J lost 7, with 13 bases in between. Germline assignment: CDR1 SGDLS and CDR2 YYNGEE. CDR3: CASSSLRGNSPLHF. The DNA for the CDR3 is TGTGCCAGCAGTTCCTTAAGGGGGAATTCACCCCTCCACTTT.

CDR3 coding DNA: TGTGCCAGCTCATCCGGGACAGCGACCTATGGCTACACCTTC. Amino acids: CASSSGTATYGYTF. The rearrangement joins TRBV18 to TRBJ1-2, with 7 bases aligning to TRBD1. From germline, CDR1 is KGHSH and CDR2 LQKENI. The CDR3 totals 14 residues. The V segment lost 5 bases and the J segment 4 bases; nucleotides outside the gene matches: 7.

The chain combines TRBV9 with TRBJ1-3, with 7 bases matching TRBD1. This CDR3 comprises 15 residues. The germline V gene has CDR1 SGDLS and CDR2 YYNGEE. V lost 6 bases, J lost 7 bases, and 13 bases stayed unmatched. The CDR3: CASTRNRQGSNTIYF. The CDR3 nucleotides read TGTGCCAGCACCAGAAACCGACAGGGCAGTAACACCATATATTTT.

Only one count was recorded for this clone. This chain joins TRBV28 and TRBJ1-1; D is undetermined. The germline V gene has CDR1 MDHEN and CDR2 SYDVKM. There are 13 residues in the CDR3. V was trimmed by 6 bases and J by 1 base, leaving 9 bases between them. DNA for the CDR3: TGTGCCAGCAGCACTATGCCGAACACTGAAGCTTTCTTT. It is translated as CASSTMPNTEAFF.

This clone was recorded once. The rearrangement joins TRBV9 to TRBJ1-2; D is ambiguous. The length of the CDR3 is 12 residues. Trimming shortened V by 7 bases and J by 8 bases, and 15 bases separated the two germline ends. Germline V lookup: CDR1 SGDLS, CDR2 YYNGEE. The CDR3 reads CASSPSEVGYTF. CDR3 DNA: TGTGCCAGCTCCCCTTCCGAGGTGGGCTACACCTTC. Full variable domain (outside the CDR3, taken from reference TRBV9 and TRBJ1-2): DSGVTQTPKHLITATGQRVTLRCSPRSGDLSVYWYQQSLDQGLQFLIQYYNGEERAKGNILERFSAQQFPDLHSELNLSSLELGDSALYFCASSPSEVGYTFGSGTRLTVV.

CDR3 region: CASRSARSGQPQHF. CDR3 in DNA: TGTGCCAGCAGGTCCGCCCGATCGGGACAGCCCCAGCATTTT. The J gene is TRBJ1-5, the V gene TRBV6-5; D unclear. V was trimmed by 6 bases and J by 7 bases, leaving 16 bases between them. CDR3 size: 14 residues. Germline V gene sequence: CDR1 MNHEY, CDR2 SVGAGI.

The V and J genes are TRBV10-3 and TRBJ2-2; possible D gene TRBD1, 6 bases. Per germline, CDR1 ENHRY and CDR2 SYGVKD. V lost 8 bases and J 7 bases, leaving 23 bases between the germline ends. The length of the CDR3 is 16 residues. Here the CDR3 reads CAIPSAQGLQGGELFF. CDR3 nucleotide sequence: TGTGCCATCCCCTCAGCCCAGGGGCTTCAGGGCGGGGAGCTGTTTTTT.

The rearrangement links TRBV27 to TRBJ1-2; D remains unclear. Germline V CDR1 and CDR2: MNHEY, SMNVEV (reference sequence). Trimming cost V 6 bases and J 2 bases, with 16 bases left between them. There are 15 residues in the CDR3. The CDR3 loop reads CASRPARGGNYGYTF. The CDR3 DNA reads as TGTGCCAGCAGACCCGCCCGGGGTGGGAACTATGGCTACACCTTC.

Here the CDR3 DNA reads TGCGCCAGCAGCCAAGCCGACAGGGGTGGGAATCAGCCCCAGCATTTT. Residues: CASSQADRGGNQPQHF. V and J are TRBV4-1 and TRBJ1-5; 8 bases line up with TRBD1. This CDR3 has 16 residues. The J segment lost 4 bases and the V segment lost 1 base, leaving 6 bases of the junction unmatched. Germline CDR1 reads MGHRA; CDR2 reads YSYEKL.

V is TRBV11-2 and J is TRBJ2-2; TRBD1 agrees at 9 bases. V shed 5 bases and J 1 base; nucleotides not matched to a gene: 11. Per germline, CDR1 SGHAT and CDR2 FQNNGV. This CDR3 is built from 18 residues. This CDR3 is CASSPPPGTGKNTGELFF. DNA of the CDR3: TGTGCCAGCAGCCCGCCCCCCGGGACAGGGAAGAACACCGGGGAGCTGTTTTTT.

The sample holds one count of this clone. The chain uses TRBV10-3 and TRBJ1-1; perhaps TRBD1 as D (6 bases). V lost 6 bases and J lost 0, with 11 bases in between. The CDR3 consists of 14 residues. Germline V gives CDR1 ENHRY, CDR2 SYGVKD. DNA of the CDR3: TGTGCCATCAGGTCTACAGGGCTGAACACTGAAGCTTTCTTT. This sequence encodes CAIRSTGLNTEAFF.

The chain is built from TRBV28 and TRBJ2-3; D not resolved. The V gene's germline CDR1 is MDHEN and CDR2 SYDVKM. CDR3 length: 15 amino acids. V was trimmed by 6 bases and J by 0 bases, leaving 13 bases between them. The CDR3 here is CASSPVALSTDTQYF. CDR3 in DNA: TGTGCCAGCAGCCCCGTAGCCCTCAGCACAGATACGCAGTATTTT.

The CDR3: CASSSRDLGGTEAFF. CDR3 nucleotides: TGTGCCAGCAGTTCTAGGGATCTGGGAGGCACTGAAGCTTTCTTT. The V and J genes are TRBV7-2 and TRBJ1-1; D is unclear. Germline-derived CDR1 and CDR2 are SGHTA and FQGNSA. Trimming took 6 bases from V and 4 from J, leaving 18 bases between them. The CDR3 length is 15 residues.

The V and J genes are TRBV7-6 and TRBJ1-1; possible D gene TRBD1, 6 bases. CDR1 is SGHVS and CDR2 is FNYEAQ in the germline V gene. CDR3 length: 13 residues. The V gene lost 4 bases and the J gene lost 6 bases, with 12 bases spanning the gap. The CDR3 coding sequence is TGTGCCAGCAGCTCCCAGGGGCCCCCTGAAGCTTTCTTT. This gives the protein CASSSQGPPEAFF.

The chain has TRBV27 and TRBJ1-2, with TRBD1 identical over 10 bases. Germline values: CDR1 MNHEY, CDR2 SMNVEV (reference sequence). This CDR3 is built from 16 residues. After removal of 2 bases from V and 8 bases from J, the junction contained 11 bases not matched to a gene. Written as DNA, the CDR3 is TGTGCCAGCAGTTTAAGCCCCGGGACAGGGGCCGGGGGCTACACCTTC. Translated, it gives CASSLSPGTGAGGYTF.

The chain links TRBV7-9 to TRBJ2-3; 12 bases map to TRBD1. V was pared by 2 bases and J by 9 bases, with 6 bases of the junction left unmatched. The CDR3 length is 15 residues. Germline lookup yields CDR1 SEHNR and CDR2 FQNEAQ (reference sequence). The CDR3 bases are TGTGCCAGCAGCTTACTAGGGACAGGGGGCGGGACGCAGTATTTT. Protein product: CASSLLGTGGGTQYF.

V usage is TRBV5-1 and J usage is TRBJ1-6; tentative D call: TRBD1 (6 bases). V was cut by 6 bases and J by 13 bases, with 23 bases left in between. Germline V gene sequence: CDR1 SGHRS, CDR2 YFSETQ. The CDR3 is made up of 15 amino acids. DNA for the CDR3: TGCGCCAGCAAGGGTATCACCGGGACACAAACGCCCCTCCACTTT. As protein: CASKGITGTQTPLHF.